The 24 T cell receptor beta chains given below trace back to one sample, sequenced in a study of T cell responses to AZD1222 COVID-19 vaccine. Using immunoSEQ multiplex PCR, the repertoire was profiled, and TCRdb retains in-frame clones only, with some absent. Of approximately 120,000 clones listed, approximately 90% are singletons. The sequences come from peripheral blood, collected on day 0 of AZD1222 vaccination. These receptors were collected from an adult in good health.

In this sample, this clone turned up a few times. The rearrangement links TRBV24-1 to TRBJ2-2; no clear D gene. Trimming removed 4 bases at V and 6 bases at J, with 17 bases between. CDR3 length: 16 residues. Germline CDR1 reads KGHDR; CDR2 reads SFDVKD. CDR3 sequence reads: CATSDRRRPLAGELFF. The CDR3 coding sequence is TGTGCCACCAGTGACCGACGACGGCCGTTGGCCGGGGAGCTGTTTTTT.

This chain links TRBV27 with TRBJ2-2; 9 positions match TRBD1. Germline V CDR1 and CDR2: MNHEY, SMNVEV (reference sequence). Unmatched junction bases numbered 13, after V lost 4 bases and J lost 7 bases. The CDR3 spans 17 residues. The CDR3 region has the DNA TGTGCCAGCAGTTGGTCGGACAGGGGATATCGGAACGGGGAGCTGTTTTTT. It yields the protein CASSWSDRGYRNGELFF.

The chain combines TRBV2 with TRBJ2-7; a weak D match, TRBD1 (5 bases). CDR3 length: 14 amino acids. Trimming took off 5 bases at V and 1 base at J, with 12 bases between the two ends. Germline CDR1 is SNHLY and CDR2 is FYNNEI. CDR3 DNA: TGTGCCAGCAGTCCCCGCGCAGGGTCCTACGAGCAGTACGTC. This translates into CASSPRAGSYEQYV.

This chain joins TRBV3-1 (or the pseudogene TRBV3-2) and TRBJ2-5; no reliable D call. The CDR3 length is 14 residues. V lost 4 bases to trimming and J lost 5 bases, with 14 bases between them. The germline gives CDR1 LGHDT, CDR2 YNNKEL (reference sequence). CDR3 coding DNA: TGTGCCAGCAGCCTACTTTTGAGAACGGAGACCCAGTACTTC. The encoded protein is CASSLLLRTETQYF.

The chain joins TRBV9 to TRBJ2-7; no definite D call. Per the germline V gene, CDR1 is SGDLS and CDR2 is YYNGEE. The length of the CDR3 is 14 residues. Trimming removed 4 bases from V and 0 bases from J, with 11 bases in between. The CDR3 nucleotides are TGTGCCAGCAGCCCTGCCGCGGACTCCTACGAGCAGTACTTC. This codes for CASSPAADSYEQYF. Full variable domain (missing parts from reference TRBV9 and TRBJ2-7): DSGVTQTPKHLITATGQRVTLRCSPRSGDLSVYWYQQSLDQGLQFLIQYYNGEERAKGNILERFSAQQFPDLHSELNLSSLELGDSALYFCASSPAADSYEQYFGPGTRLTVT.

In its sample, this clone was seen a few times. The rearrangement links TRBV2 to TRBJ1-4; TRBD1 might be the D (5 bases). CDR1 is SNHLY and CDR2 is FYNNEI in the germline V gene. This CDR3 has 17 amino acids. The germline V and J ends were trimmed by 5 bases and 5 bases, with 21 bases remaining between them. The CDR3 DNA reads as TGTGCCAGCAGTCCAGGGAATACCCTCCACGGAAATGAAAAACTGTTTTTT. Protein sequence: CASSPGNTLHGNEKLFF.

DNA for the CDR3: TGTGCCAGCAGCTTATCGGGACGCCACAATGAGCAGTTCTTC. Its translation is CASSLSGRHNEQFF. The chain recombines TRBV11-2 with TRBJ2-1, with D perhaps matching TRBD1 or TRBD2 (5 bases each). CDR1 and CDR2 from the germline V gene are SGHAT and FQNNGV. The CDR3 runs to 14 residues. Trimming shortened V by 2 bases and J by 5 bases, and 10 bases separated the two germline ends.

The chain couples TRBV19 to TRBJ2-7; TRBD1 agrees at 8 bases. The CDR3 runs to 13 residues. The V segment lost 3 bases and the J segment 2 bases; nucleotides outside the gene matches: 0. Germline CDR1 is LNHDA and CDR2 is SQIVND (reference sequence). The CDR3 DNA sequence: TGTGCCAGTAGTATGGGACAGGCCTACGAGCAGTACTTC. It yields the protein CASSMGQAYEQYF.

This clone was found a few times. The DNA for the CDR3 is TGCAGCGTTGACCCTGACAGGGGCTCCTACAATGAGCAGTTCTTC. This encodes CSVDPDRGSYNEQFF. The rearrangement joins TRBV29-1 to TRBJ2-1; 8 bases are a match to TRBD1. The V segment lost 3 bases and the J segment 0 bases; nucleotides outside the gene matches: 4. The CDR3 loop spans 15 amino acids. The V gene's germline CDR1 is SQVTM and CDR2 ANQGSEA.

Here the CDR3 reads CASSADGSNQPQHF. The CDR3 nucleotides are TGTGCCAGCAGCGCAGATGGGAGCAATCAGCCCCAGCATTTT. This chain joins TRBV9 and TRBJ1-5; D gene ambiguous. This CDR3 spans 14 amino acids. V was shortened by 3 bases and J by 1 base, with 8 bases between the two germline ends. Germline assignment: CDR1 SGDLS and CDR2 YYNGEE.

This chain links TRBV7-9 with TRBJ2-3, with a tentative D call TRBD1 (5 bases). The CDR3 consists of 15 residues. Germline assignment: CDR1 SEHNR and CDR2 FQNEAQ (reference sequence). V lost 1 base to trimming and J lost 2 bases, with 10 bases between them. The CDR3 here is CASSLDATDTDTQYF. The CDR3 DNA reads as TGTGCCAGCAGCTTAGACGCGACAGACACAGATACGCAGTATTTT. The full variable domain, in which reference TRBV7-9 and TRBJ2-3 provide the parts outside the CDR3, is DTGVSQNPRHKITKRGQNVTFRCDPISEHNRLYWYRQTLGQGPEFLTYFQNEAQLEKSRLLSDRFSAERPKGSFSTLEIQRTEQGDSAMYLCASSLDATDTDTQYFGPGTRLTVL.

The sample holds one count of this clone. This sequence joins TRBV7-3 and TRBJ2-2; 11 nucleotides align to TRBD1. Unmatched junction bases numbered 9, after V lost 6 bases and J lost 6 bases. Germline CDR1 and CDR2: SGHTA and FQGTGA. The CDR3 consists of 16 residues. The CDR3 here is CASSQRPGQGAGELFF. The CDR3 nucleotides read TGTGCCAGCAGTCAGAGACCGGGACAGGGGGCCGGGGAGCTGTTTTTT.

The gene calls are TRBV29-1 and TRBJ2-7; weak D call: TRBD2 (5 bases). Germline lookup yields CDR1 SQVTM and CDR2 ANQGSEA. Trimming left V 2 bases short and J 0 bases short, with 14 bases between. CDR3 length: 15 amino acids. CDR3: CSVELFGGSSYEQYF. Here the CDR3 DNA reads TGCAGCGTTGAACTCTTTGGCGGGTCCTCCTACGAGCAGTACTTC.

J is TRBJ1-1 and V is TRBV5-1, with a tentative D call TRBD1 (5 bases). The germline V and J ends were trimmed by 2 bases and 7 bases, with 15 bases remaining between them. Per the germline V gene, CDR1 is SGHRS and CDR2 is YFSETQ. The length of the CDR3 is 14 residues. CDR3 amino acids: CASSLVRAEVEAFF. CDR3 nucleotide sequence: TGCGCCAGCAGCTTAGTCAGGGCAGAGGTTGAAGCTTTCTTT.

The chain employs TRBV18 and TRBJ1-6; D is unresolved. This CDR3 has 16 residues. The ends were cut back, 3 bases at V and 8 bases at J, with 17 bases in the middle. CDR1 KGHSH and CDR2 LQKENI come from the germline V gene. The DNA of the CDR3 is TGTGCCAGCTCACCCCCCGGCCCGGCCGGGGATTCACCCCTCCACTTT. It codes for CASSPPGPAGDSPLHF. Variable domain in full (rest from reference TRBV18 and TRBJ1-6): NAGVMQNPRHLVRRRGQEARLRCSPMKGHSHVYWYRQLPEEGLKFMVYLQKENIIDESGMPKERFSAEFPKEGPSILRIQQVVRGDSAAYFCASSPPGPAGDSPLHFGNGTRLTVT.

The J gene is TRBJ1-5, the V gene TRBV19; D not certain. V was shortened by 3 bases and J by 5 bases, with 8 bases between the two germline ends. This CDR3 has 13 amino acids. Per germline, CDR1 LNHDA and CDR2 SQIVND (reference sequence). The CDR3 region is CASSIGFDQPQHF. CDR3 in DNA: TGTGCCAGTAGTATTGGGTTTGATCAGCCCCAGCATTTT.

The chain is built from TRBV9 and TRBJ2-1, with TRBD1 matching over 8 bases. The CDR3 is 16 residues long. V gave up 2 bases and J gave up 6 bases; unmatched junction bases: 10. Germline V gene lookup returns CDR1 SGDLS and CDR2 YYNGEE. CDR3 sequence (DNA): TGTGCCAGCAGCGTGCTAGGGGGACAGGCCAGCAATGAGCAGTTCTTC. Amino acids: CASSVLGGQASNEQFF.

The chain uses TRBV6-8 and TRBJ2-7; 8 bases align to TRBD2. V was pared by 2 bases and J by 2 bases, with 11 bases of the junction left unmatched. CDR1 is MNHGY and CDR2 is SAAAGT in the germline V gene. This CDR3 region has 17 residues. For the CDR3, the DNA is TGTGCCAGCAGTTACCGGGTCCCGACTAGCGATACCTACGAGCAGTACGTC. Amino acids: CASSYRVPTSDTYEQYV.

The chain links TRBV19 to TRBJ1-2, with TRBD1 matching 7 bases. This CDR3 is built from 14 residues. CDR1 and CDR2 from the germline V gene are LNHDA and SQIVND (reference sequence). Trimming cost V 9 bases and J 0 bases; bases outside gene matches: 7. The CDR3 coding sequence is TGTGCCAGCGTAAACAGGGGAGCTAACTATGGCTACACCTTC. Translated, it gives CASVNRGANYGYTF.

The V and J genes are TRBV29-1 and TRBJ2-1; weak D call: TRBD2 (5 bases). Trimming pared 1 base from V and 10 bases from J, leaving 14 bases between. This CDR3 comprises 13 residues. Germline-derived CDR1 and CDR2 are SQVTM and ANQGSEA. This chain's CDR3 is CSVEVGYTREQFF. The CDR3, as DNA: TGCAGCGTTGAAGTCGGCTACACTAGGGAGCAGTTCTTC.

The chain joins TRBV5-1 to TRBJ2-3; 8 nucleotides match TRBD1. The CDR3 covers 14 residues. J gave up 4 bases and V 3 bases, and 4 bases lay outside the gene matches. The germline V gene encodes CDR1 SGHRS and CDR2 YFSETQ. CDR3 sequence reads: CASSYGQGADTQYF. DNA of the CDR3: TGCGCCAGCAGCTATGGACAGGGCGCAGATACGCAGTATTTT.

V usage is TRBV5-1 and J usage is TRBJ2-1; 10 bases align to TRBD2. With V trimmed by 0 bases and J by 8 bases, 8 bases remained unmatched. The CDR3 is 16 amino acids. The germline V gene has CDR1 SGHRS and CDR2 YFSETQ. The CDR3 here is CASSLEVAGGVDEQFF. CDR3 sequence (DNA): TGCGCCAGCAGCTTGGAAGTAGCGGGAGGCGTGGATGAGCAGTTCTTC.

The chain combines TRBV7-3 with TRBJ2-2; D unresolved. Germline V gene data show CDR1 as SGHTA and CDR2 as FQGTGA. The CDR3 runs to 13 residues. Deletions cut 8 bases from V and 4 bases from J, with 11 bases between. The DNA of the CDR3 is TGTGCCAGCTCCCAAGCTGGCACCGGGGAGCTGTTTTTT. It codes for CASSQAGTGELFF.

This sequence joins TRBV24-1 and TRBJ1-2; no definite D call. This CDR3 is built from 13 residues. V lost 1 base to trimming and J lost 7 bases, with 9 bases between them. Per the germline V gene, CDR1 is KGHDR and CDR2 is SFDVKD. CDR3 amino acids: CATSDFGLGGYTF. The CDR3 coding sequence is TGTGCCACCAGTGATTTCGGCTTGGGTGGCTACACCTTC.